Sequencing of this T cell receptor (beta chain) was carried out in a study of control samples from healthy donors and cancer patients. Assay: immunoSEQ multiplex PCR; the TCRdb copy retains only in-frame clones and omits some. The sample holds 150,000 to 170,000 clones, about 94% seen once. The TCR sequence derives from a man between 35 and 55 years old in good health. Sequenced material: blood.

The CDR3 bases are TGTGCCAGCAGCGTAGGACCGAGCTCCTATAATTCACCCCTCCACTTT. This codes for CASSVGPSSYNSPLHF. The V call is TRBV9, the J call TRBJ1-6; D is uncertain. CDR3 size: 16 residues. Trimming pared 0 bases from V and 0 bases from J, leaving 7 bases between. Germline loops: CDR1 SGDLS, CDR2 YYNGEE.